The 15 T cell receptor beta chains given below trace back to one sample, sequenced in a study of blood T cell repertoires in COVID-19. Profiled with immunoSEQ multiplex PCR; TCRdb holds only in-frame clones, not every one. The table lists about 150,000 clones, 80% of them singletons. Sequencing used peripheral blood. The receptors were sampled from a man between 60 and 75 years old with acute or convalescent COVID-19.

The chain employs TRBV9 and TRBJ1-4; possible D gene TRBD1, 5 bases. Germline V gives CDR1 SGDLS, CDR2 YYNGEE. V was trimmed by 0 bases and J by 8 bases, leaving 17 bases between them. The CDR3 length is 16 residues. As DNA, the CDR3 is TGTGCCAGCAGCGTAGGGGGCCTTTCGGGTGTCGAAAAACTGTTTTTT. Its translation is CASSVGGLSGVEKLFF.

V gene TRBV6-1 combines with J gene TRBJ1-2; 7 bases align to TRBD1. CDR3 length: 13 residues. From germline, CDR1 is MNHNS and CDR2 SASEGT. V was pared by 3 bases and J by 3 bases, with 1 base of the junction left unmatched. CDR3 in DNA: TGTGCCAGCAGTGAGACAGGGTACTATGGCTACACCTTC. This codes for CASSETGYYGYTF.

The count of this clone is one. DNA for the CDR3: TGTGCCAGCAGTCCCGGGACAGCTTACGAGCAGTACTTC. Protein product: CASSPGTAYEQYF. The gene calls are TRBV6-5 and TRBJ2-7, with 7 positions matching TRBD1. J lost 4 bases, V lost 5 bases, and 5 bases had no gene match. Germline CDR1 reads MNHEY; CDR2 reads SVGAGI. The CDR3 length is 13 residues.

The CDR3 DNA follows: TGTGCCAGCAGCCTCCAAGTGCGGGATATACAGTACTTC. Its translation: CASSLQVRDIQYF. This chain connects TRBV6-2 or TRBV6-3 to TRBJ2-5; TRBD2 is a possible D gene (6 bases). Germline V lookup: CDR1 MNHEY, CDR2 SVGEGT. The CDR3 runs 13 residues. The ends were cut back, 6 bases at V and 11 bases at J, with 19 bases in the middle.

The J gene is TRBJ2-1, the V gene TRBV12-3 or TRBV12-4; weak D call: TRBD2 (6 bases). There are 13 residues in the CDR3. The V end was cut by 3 bases, the J end by 16 bases, with 19 bases between. The CDR3 reads CASSLGEPGLRFF. In DNA form, the CDR3 reads TGTGCCAGCAGTTTGGGCGAACCGGGACTCCGCTTCTTC.

The rearrangement links TRBV4-2 to TRBJ2-2; tentatively, D is TRBD1 (6 bases). The CDR3 spans 16 residues. V was trimmed by 1 base and J by 8 bases, leaving 17 bases between them. The germline CDR1 and CDR2 sequences are LGHNA and YNFKEQ. The DNA of the CDR3 is TGTGCCAGCAGCCAAGGGAGGATGGGGCAGGGGGGGGAGCTGTTTTTT. It specifies CASSQGRMGQGGELFF.

This chain connects TRBV30 to TRBJ1-1; 7 bases agree with TRBD1. Germline V CDR1 and CDR2: GTSNPN, SVGIG (reference sequence). The CDR3 runs to 14 residues. J gave up 8 bases and V 2 bases, and 11 bases lay outside the gene matches. The CDR3 DNA follows: TGTGCCTGGAGTCCCCTCGGACAGGCTCTAGAAGCTTTCTTT. Translation: CAWSPLGQALEAFF. Filled out from reference TRBV30 and TRBJ1-1, the complete variable domain reads SQTIHQWPATLVQPVGSPLSLECTVEGTSNPNLYWYRQAAGRGLQLLFYSVGIGQISSEVPQNLSASRPQDRQFILSSKKLLLSDSGFYLCAWSPLGQALEAFFGQGTRLTVV.

The V call is TRBV5-6, the J call TRBJ2-1; TRBD2 is a possible D gene (5 bases). CDR3 size: 15 residues. CDR1 is SGHDT and CDR2 is YYEEEE in the germline V gene. Trimming took 1 base from V and 0 from J, leaving 8 bases between them. The CDR3 loop reads CASSLRESSYNEQFF. CDR3 coding DNA: TGTGCCAGCAGCTTGAGGGAGAGCTCCTACAATGAGCAGTTCTTC.

The chain couples TRBV12-5 to TRBJ1-3, with unresolved D. V was cut by 1 base and J by 3 bases, with 7 bases left in between. The CDR3 spans 14 residues. The germline V gene has CDR1 LGHNT and CDR2 FRNRAP. The CDR3 DNA reads TGTGCTAGTGGTTTGGGGCATCATGGAAACACCATATATTTT. Protein: CASGLGHHGNTIYF.

The genes are TRBV3-1 (or the pseudogene TRBV3-2) and TRBJ2-3; TRBD1 agrees at 7 bases. The germline V gene has CDR1 LGHDT and CDR2 YNNKEL (reference sequence). This CDR3 has 16 amino acids. Trimming cost V 1 base and J 2 bases; bases outside gene matches: 6. The CDR3 DNA follows: TGTGCCAGCAGCCAAGGAGTAGGGGGCCCCACAGATACGCAGTATTTT. Its translation is CASSQGVGGPTDTQYF.

The J gene is TRBJ2-7, the V gene TRBV5-1; 14 bases align to TRBD2. Per the germline V gene, CDR1 is SGHRS and CDR2 is YFSETQ. CDR3 length: 18 amino acids. V lost 4 bases, J lost 3 bases, and 12 bases stayed unmatched. The CDR3 reads CASSLGLAGDPGNYEQYF. The CDR3 bases are TGCGCCAGCAGCCTGGGACTAGCGGGAGATCCGGGGAACTACGAGCAGTACTTC.

The chain is built from TRBV2 and TRBJ2-7, with 8 bases that match TRBD1. Germline V gene data show CDR1 as SNHLY and CDR2 as FYNNEI. V trimming: 6 bases; J trimming: 3 bases; junction bases outside the gene matches: 7. The CDR3 length is 14 residues. The CDR3 coding sequence is TGTGCCAGCAGCTTCGACAGGGGATACTACGAGCAGTACTTC. Its translation: CASSFDRGYYEQYF.

V usage is TRBV10-3 and J usage is TRBJ2-2; TRBD2 matches 11 bases. Germline trimming cut 6 bases from V and 6 bases from J; bases unmatched to any gene: 9. CDR1 ENHRY and CDR2 SYGVKD come from the germline V gene. The CDR3 is made up of 16 amino acids. The CDR3 coding sequence is TGTGCCATCAGCCCTAGCGGGAGGTCGGGGGCCGGGGAGCTGTTTTTT. It is translated as CAISPSGRSGAGELFF.

This sequence joins TRBV18 and TRBJ1-6; weak D call: TRBD1 (5 bases). Per the germline V gene, CDR1 is KGHSH and CDR2 is LQKENI. This CDR3 spans 14 amino acids. V was shortened by 2 bases and J by 9 bases, with 11 bases between the two germline ends. Here the CDR3 DNA reads TGTGCCAGCTCACCAGGAGGGGTCGGTTCACCCCTCCACTTT. Amino acids: CASSPGGVGSPLHF.

The CDR3, as DNA: TGTGCGGTAGGGACAAGAAACACTGAAGCTTTCTTT. Protein sequence: CAVGTRNTEAFF. This chain joins TRBV19 and TRBJ1-1, with D possibly TRBD1 on 6 matching bases. This CDR3 region has 12 residues. Germline CDR1 reads LNHDA; CDR2 reads SQIVND (reference sequence).